Shown below are 31 T cell receptor beta chains from a single sample sequenced in a study of T cells after yellow fever vaccination. Each CDR3 protein gets one entry after TCRdb re-called the 5' RACE reads with MiXCR. The sample has 400,000 or so distinct CDR3 sequences; over 15% are singletons. The sequencing used PBMCs, collected before the yellow fever booster vaccination. These receptor sequences come from a young man who received the YFV17D yellow fever vaccine.

The rearrangement joins TRBV15 to TRBJ2-1; 15 positions match TRBD2. In germline, CDR1 is LNHNV, CDR2 YYDKDF (reference sequence). CDR3 length: 17 amino acids. V trimming: 3 bases; J trimming: 3 bases; junction bases outside the gene matches: 3. CDR3 DNA: TGTGCCACCAGCAGCCGGACTAGCGGGGGGGACTACAATGAGCAGTTCTTC. Translating it yields CATSSRTSGGDYNEQFF.

The table lists this clonotype with a few counts. The chain couples TRBV5-1 to TRBJ2-3; D possibly corresponds to TRBD1 (8 bases). Germline V CDR1 and CDR2: SGHRS, YFSETQ. Trimming removed 4 bases at V and 4 bases at J, with 16 bases between. The CDR3 runs to 15 residues. The CDR3 here is CASSATGGGSDTQYF. Written as DNA, the CDR3 is TGCGCCAGCAGCGCTACAGGGGGGGGTTCAGATACGCAGTATTTT. The entire variable domain, with the rest obtained from reference TRBV5-1 and TRBJ2-3, is as follows: KAGVTQTPRYLIKTRGQQVTLSCSPISGHRSVSWYQQTPGQGLQFLFEYFSETQRNKGNFPGRFSGRQFSNSRSEMNVSTLELGDSALYLCASSATGGGSDTQYFGPGTRLTVL.

This clonotype occurred a few times. The chain joins TRBV27 to TRBJ1-2; TRBD1 agrees at 9 bases. J gave up 5 bases and V 9 bases, and 10 bases lay outside the gene matches. The CDR3 is 14 amino acids. The germline gives CDR1 MNHEY, CDR2 SMNVEV (reference sequence). The CDR3 is CASRLGTGSYGYTF. CDR3 sequence (DNA): TGTGCCAGTAGACTGGGGACAGGGTCGTATGGCTACACCTTC.

A few counts support this clonotype. The chain employs TRBV7-2 and TRBJ2-2, with a possible D match to TRBD1 (6 bases). Germline V lookup: CDR1 SGHTA, CDR2 FQGNSA. With 10 bases removed from V and 2 bases from J, the gap between germline ends came to 17 bases. This CDR3 comprises 15 residues. CDR3 in amino acids: CATKLQGPNTGELFF. CDR3 DNA sequence: TGTGCCACCAAACTCCAGGGGCCCAACACCGGGGAGCTGTTTTTT. Combining the CDR3 with reference TRBV7-2 and TRBJ2-2 gives the whole variable domain GAGVSQSPSNKVTEKGKDVELRCDPISGHTALYWYRQSLGQGLEFLIYFQGNSAPDKSGLPSDRFSAERTGGSVSTLTIQRTQQEDSAVYLCATKLQGPNTGELFFGEGSRLTVL.

The chain is built from TRBV25-1 and TRBJ2-2; a possible D gene is TRBD2 (5 bases). CDR1 is MGHDK and CDR2 is SYGVNS in the germline V gene. The V and J ends lost 7 bases and 6 bases respectively, with 12 bases between them. The CDR3 has 13 residues. The CDR3 sequence: CASKAGEAGELFF. The CDR3 DNA is TGTGCCAGCAAGGCGGGCGAGGCCGGGGAGCTGTTTTTT.

A word on this clonotype: At one boundary the junction diverges from the germline segment, which might be a read error. The chain recombines TRBV10-3 with TRBJ1-6; no clear D gene. Germline V gene data show CDR1 as ENHRY and CDR2 as SYGVKD. The length of the CDR3 is 18 residues. The CDR3 spells CAISASFPEEVSQTPHHF. The CDR3 region has the DNA TGTGCCATCAGTGCTTCTTTCCCGGAGGAGGTTTCTCAGACACCCCACCACTTT.

This clonotype was seen a handful of times. The CDR3 sequence is CASSQASGQGEGGYTF. The DNA for the CDR3 is TGTGCCAGCAGCCAGGCTTCCGGACAGGGGGAAGGTGGCTACACCTTC. The chain couples TRBV4-2 to TRBJ1-2, with 10 bases aligning to TRBD1. The V gene's germline CDR1 is LGHNA and CDR2 YNFKEQ. The length of the CDR3 is 16 residues. J lost 7 bases, V lost 3 bases, and 11 bases had no gene match.

The chain recombines TRBV9 with TRBJ1-2; D is unresolved. Trimming removed 1 base from V and 0 bases from J, with 10 bases in between. From germline, CDR1 is SGDLS and CDR2 YYNGEE. The CDR3 contains 15 residues. In DNA, the CDR3 is TGTGCCAGCAGCGTAAGCCCAGAATCTAACTATGGCTACACCTTC. It is translated as CASSVSPESNYGYTF.

V is TRBV11-1 and J is TRBJ2-7; D is uncertain. This CDR3 is 14 amino acids long. Germline lookup yields CDR1 SGHAT and CDR2 FQDESV (reference sequence). Trimming cost V 1 base and J 5 bases, with 12 bases left between them. In DNA, the CDR3 is TGTGCCAGCAGCTTAGTGGGGTTCTTCGACGAGCAGTACTTC. It yields the protein CASSLVGFFDEQYF.

In this sample, this clonotype turned up a few times. The chain couples TRBV10-3 to TRBJ1-2; TRBD1 might be the D (6 bases). CDR1 and CDR2 (germline): ENHRY, SYGVKD. CDR3 length: 17 amino acids. Trimming removed 5 bases at V and 4 bases at J, with 23 bases between. The chain's CDR3 is CAISIKPVTGFLYGYTF. DNA for the CDR3: TGTGCCATCAGTATTAAACCCGTGACAGGCTTTCTCTATGGCTACACCTTC.

The rearrangement links TRBV20-1 to TRBJ2-3; TRBD2 matches 9 bases. The CDR3 totals 16 residues. Losses at the gene ends were 3 bases for V and 0 bases for J; bases not matched to a gene: 7. From germline, CDR1 is DFQATT and CDR2 SNEGSKA (reference sequence). The CDR3 coding sequence is TGCAGTGCTAGTCCAGCGGGGGGACTTAGCACAGATACGCAGTATTTT. Its protein is CSASPAGGLSTDTQYF.

This clonotype appeared a single time. This chain connects TRBV3-1 to TRBJ1-1; D not certain. Trimming left V 1 base short and J 6 bases short, with 6 bases between. Germline loops: CDR1 LGHDT, CDR2 YNNKEL (reference sequence). The CDR3 is 12 residues long. The CDR3 DNA follows: TGTGCCAGCAGCCAAGTGGGCGCTGAAGCTTTCTTT. It is translated as CASSQVGAEAFF.

This clonotype was seen a few times. An end of the junction differs from the germline gene, which may be a read error. The chain has TRBV19 and TRBJ1-1; 10 positions match TRBD1. The CDR3 loop spans 14 amino acids. The germline V gene has CDR1 LNHDA and CDR2 SQIVND (reference sequence). The CDR3 bases are TGCTCCCAGGGGGACAGGGGTCTTAACACTGAAGCTTTCTTT. This sequence encodes CSQGDRGLNTEAFF.

The chain links TRBV18 to TRBJ2-7; D is unresolved. This CDR3 contains 14 residues. Germline CDR1 reads KGHSH; CDR2 reads LQKENI. V dropped 1 base and J dropped 0 bases, with 7 bases sitting between them. In DNA, the CDR3 is TGTGCCAGCTCACCACGGGAAGCCTCCTACGAGCAGTACGTC. Translated, it gives CASSPREASYEQYV.

V gene TRBV4-1 combines with J gene TRBJ1-1; D unresolved. This CDR3 comprises 15 residues. Germline V gene sequence: CDR1 MGHRA, CDR2 YSYEKL. V was clipped by 4 bases and J by 5 bases, with 17 bases between them. In DNA, the CDR3 is TGCGCCAGCAGCCCCGACGGGATGGGTTCAACTGAAGCTTTCTTT. It is translated as CASSPDGMGSTEAFF.

Here the CDR3 DNA reads TGCGCCAGCGGGGCGGACAACTATGGCTACACCTTC. This translates into CASGADNYGYTF. The V and J genes are TRBV5-1 and TRBJ1-2, with D maybe TRBD1 (5 bases). Per the germline V gene, CDR1 is SGHRS and CDR2 is YFSETQ. Trimming took 7 bases from V and 2 from J, leaving 9 bases between them. The CDR3 totals 12 residues. Based on the CDR3 plus reference TRBV5-1 and TRBJ1-2, the full variable domain is KAGVTQTPRYLIKTRGQQVTLSCSPISGHRSVSWYQQTPGQGLQFLFEYFSETQRNKGNFPGRFSGRQFSNSRSEMNVSTLELGDSALYLCASGADNYGYTFGSGTRLTVV.

This clonotype was counted at least ten times. The J gene is TRBJ1-2, the V gene TRBV12-3 or TRBV12-4, with D possibly matching TRBD1 (5 bases). This CDR3 region has 12 residues. V gave up 5 bases and J gave up 4 bases, with 8 bases separating them. The CDR3, as DNA: TGTGCCAGCAGTGCGACAGCCTATGGCTACACCTTC. Its translation is CASSATAYGYTF.

This clonotype was picked up a small number of times. The chain links TRBV9 to TRBJ2-1, with 10 bases fitting TRBD2. CDR1 and CDR2 (germline): SGDLS, YYNGEE. The CDR3 extends over 15 amino acids. J was trimmed by 5 bases and V by 4 bases; bases with no gene match: 6. CDR3 nucleotide sequence: TGTGCCAGCAGCCCCACTAGCGGGGCAGACAATGAGCAGTTCTTC. Translation: CASSPTSGADNEQFF.

Many counts were recorded for this clonotype. The chain is built from TRBV7-6 and TRBJ1-5; D unresolved. V shed 1 base and J shed 9 bases, with 13 bases lying between them. The germline gives CDR1 SGHVS, CDR2 FNYEAQ. The CDR3 has 14 residues. The chain's CDR3 is CASSLEDGRGPQHF. CDR3 in DNA: TGTGCCAGCAGCTTAGAGGACGGGCGTGGGCCCCAGCATTTT.

The chain carries TRBV29-1 and TRBJ2-1; TRBD2 matches 8 bases. This CDR3 contains 11 residues. Germline lookup yields CDR1 SQVTM and CDR2 ANQGSEA. V shed 7 bases and J 14 bases; nucleotides not matched to a gene: 10. The CDR3 coding sequence is TGCAGCGGCTACTGGCAGACTAGCGAGTTCTTC. This gives the protein CSGYWQTSEFF.

This clonotype was counted a few times. The genes are TRBV7-2 and TRBJ1-6, with D tentatively TRBD1 (5 bases). The CDR3 has 12 residues. Germline V gives CDR1 SGHTA, CDR2 FQGNSA. The V end was cut by 8 bases, the J end by 7 bases, with 9 bases between. CDR3 residues: CASREGNSPLHF. The CDR3 DNA sequence: TGTGCCAGCCGGGAGGGGAATTCACCCCTCCACTTT.

This clonotype was picked up a small number of times. The chain couples TRBV7-3 to TRBJ2-4; a possible D gene is TRBD1 (6 bases). With 3 bases removed from V and 5 bases from J, the gap between germline ends came to 8 bases. This CDR3 has 13 residues. Germline CDR1 reads SGHTA; CDR2 reads FQGTGA. The CDR3 DNA sequence: TGTGCCAGCAGCTTTACAGGGCAAAACATTCAGTACTTC. It translates to CASSFTGQNIQYF.

This clonotype appeared a few times. V and J are TRBV5-1 and TRBJ2-5; D remains unclear. This CDR3 is 13 amino acids long. V lost 1 base to trimming and J lost 1 base, with 5 bases between them. Germline-derived CDR1 and CDR2 are SGHRS and YFSETQ. The CDR3 reads CASSLKGQETQYF. DNA for the CDR3: TGCGCCAGCAGCTTGAAGGGCCAAGAGACCCAGTACTTC.

The V and J genes are TRBV7-2 and TRBJ2-1; D gene ambiguous. V lost 3 bases, J lost 8 bases, and 8 bases lay in between. In germline, CDR1 is SGHTA, CDR2 FQGNSA. CDR3 size: 12 residues. Here the CDR3 DNA reads TGTGCCAGCAGCTTTGTGGCTTATGAGCAGTTCTTC. Encoded protein: CASSFVAYEQFF.

This clonotype has more than one count but fewer than ten. V is TRBV4-3 and J is TRBJ2-3, with a weak D call TRBD1 (6 bases). Per the germline V gene, CDR1 is LGHNA and CDR2 is YSLEER. Trimming stripped 0 bases from V and 10 bases from J, with 23 bases between. This CDR3 contains 17 residues. The CDR3 spells CASSQDRTEASARAQYF. Written as DNA, the CDR3 is TGCGCCAGCAGCCAAGATAGGACAGAAGCCTCGGCTAGAGCGCAGTATTTT.

This clonotype was counted a few times. The V call is TRBV4-2, the J call TRBJ1-5, with D unclear. The CDR3 consists of 15 residues. Trimming left V 0 bases short and J 0 bases short, with 6 bases between. Germline CDR1 LGHNA, CDR2 YNFKEQ. CDR3 nucleotides: TGTGCCAGCAGCCAAGAGGACCTTAGCAATCAGCCCCAGCATTTT. Protein sequence: CASSQEDLSNQPQHF.

The chain links TRBV11-1 to TRBJ2-3; 7 bases agree with TRBD1. The J segment lost 3 bases and the V segment lost 5 bases, leaving 11 bases of the junction unmatched. This CDR3 has 16 amino acids. Germline V gives CDR1 SGHAT, CDR2 FQDESV (reference sequence). CDR3 amino acids: CASSVGINRGTDTQYF. The CDR3, as DNA: TGTGCCAGCAGCGTAGGGATCAACAGGGGAACAGATACGCAGTATTTT.

This clonotype was counted a few times. The V and J genes are TRBV5-5 and TRBJ1-4, with 12 bases identical to TRBD1. V lost 4 bases, J lost 10 bases, and 5 bases stayed unmatched. CDR3 size: 14 residues. The germline V gene has CDR1 SGHKS and CDR2 YYEKEE (reference sequence). Here the CDR3 DNA reads TGTGCCAGCAGCCCGGGACAGGGGGCAGTAAAACTGTTTTTT. Translated: CASSPGQGAVKLFF.

The chain joins TRBV18 to TRBJ2-1; D gene ambiguous. The CDR3 sequence is 12 residues long. Germline CDR1 and CDR2: KGHSH and LQKENI. V shed 0 bases and J shed 8 bases, with 5 bases lying between them. The CDR3 DNA follows: TGTGCCAGCTCACCACCCAGCCATGAGCAGTTCTTC. This encodes CASSPPSHEQFF.

CDR3 protein: CASSFPFGTGAGGNQPQHF. The CDR3, as DNA: TGTGCCAGCAGCTTCCCCTTCGGGACAGGGGCTGGGGGCAATCAGCCCCAGCATTTT. The chain couples TRBV5-8 to TRBJ1-5; 10 bases are a match to TRBD1. Germline trimming cut 2 bases from V and 2 bases from J; bases unmatched to any gene: 13. Germline CDR1 and CDR2: SGHTS and YDEGEE. CDR3 length: 19 amino acids.

The gene calls are TRBV6-5 and TRBJ2-7, with unresolved D. Germline V lookup: CDR1 MNHEY, CDR2 SVGAGI. Trimming shortened V by 0 bases and J by 6 bases, and 6 bases separated the two germline ends. This CDR3 spans 12 amino acids. CDR3 sequence: CASSYSGSEQYF. The DNA for the CDR3 is TGTGCCAGCAGTTACTCAGGGTCCGAGCAGTACTTC.